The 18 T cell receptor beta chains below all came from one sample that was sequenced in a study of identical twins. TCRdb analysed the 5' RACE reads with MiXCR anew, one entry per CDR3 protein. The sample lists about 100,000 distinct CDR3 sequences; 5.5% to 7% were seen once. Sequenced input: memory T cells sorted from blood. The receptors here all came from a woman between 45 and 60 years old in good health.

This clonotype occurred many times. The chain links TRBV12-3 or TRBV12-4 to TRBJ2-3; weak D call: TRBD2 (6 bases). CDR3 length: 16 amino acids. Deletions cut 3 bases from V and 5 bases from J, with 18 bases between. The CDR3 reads CASSFRETPEGDTQYF. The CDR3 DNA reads TGTGCCAGCAGTTTTCGGGAGACACCGGAGGGAGATACGCAGTATTTT.

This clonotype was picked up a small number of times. The CDR3 nucleotides read TGTGCCAGTAGTATTACAACAGGGGGCTCGTCTCATGGCTACACCTTC. Its translation: CASSITTGGSSHGYTF. The rearrangement uses TRBV19 and TRBJ1-2, with 9 bases aligning to TRBD1. CDR3 size: 16 residues. J gave up 6 bases and V 3 bases, and 11 bases lay outside the gene matches. The germline V gene encodes CDR1 LNHDA and CDR2 SQIVND (reference sequence).

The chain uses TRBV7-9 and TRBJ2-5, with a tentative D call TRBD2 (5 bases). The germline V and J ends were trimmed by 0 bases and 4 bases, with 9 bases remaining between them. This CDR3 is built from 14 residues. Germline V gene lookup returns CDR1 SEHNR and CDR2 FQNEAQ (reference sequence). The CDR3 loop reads CASSLAEGRETQYF. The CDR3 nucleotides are TGTGCCAGCAGCTTAGCTGAGGGTAGAGAGACCCAGTACTTC.

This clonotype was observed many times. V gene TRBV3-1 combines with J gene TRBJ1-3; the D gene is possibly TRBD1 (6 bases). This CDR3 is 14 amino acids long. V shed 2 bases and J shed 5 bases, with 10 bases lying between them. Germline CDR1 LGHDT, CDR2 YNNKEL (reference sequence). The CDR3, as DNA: TGTGCCAGCAGCCAAAAAGGACAGAGAAACACCATATATTTT. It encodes CASSQKGQRNTIYF.

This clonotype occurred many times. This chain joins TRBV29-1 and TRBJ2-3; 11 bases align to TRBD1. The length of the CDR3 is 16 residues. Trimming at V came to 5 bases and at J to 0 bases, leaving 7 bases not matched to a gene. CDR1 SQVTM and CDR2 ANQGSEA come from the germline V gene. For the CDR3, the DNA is TGCAGCGTTTCGGGGACAGGGGGATATAGCACAGATACGCAGTATTTT. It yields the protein CSVSGTGGYSTDTQYF.

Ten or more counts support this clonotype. CDR3 DNA sequence: TGTGCCAGCAGCCCGAGGAAGGGACAGAACACTGAAGCTTTCTTT. Protein: CASSPRKGQNTEAFF. J is TRBJ1-1 and V is TRBV14, with TRBD1 as a possible D gene (6 bases). Germline loops: CDR1 SGHDN, CDR2 FVKESK. The CDR3 has 15 amino acids. V was shortened by 4 bases and J by 1 base, with 13 bases between the two germline ends.

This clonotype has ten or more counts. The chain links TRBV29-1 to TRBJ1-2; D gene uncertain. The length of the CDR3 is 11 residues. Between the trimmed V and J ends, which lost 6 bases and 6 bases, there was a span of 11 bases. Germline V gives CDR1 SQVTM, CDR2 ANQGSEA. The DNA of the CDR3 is TGCAGCGTAGCGGGGATGGATGGCTACACCTTC. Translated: CSVAGMDGYTF.

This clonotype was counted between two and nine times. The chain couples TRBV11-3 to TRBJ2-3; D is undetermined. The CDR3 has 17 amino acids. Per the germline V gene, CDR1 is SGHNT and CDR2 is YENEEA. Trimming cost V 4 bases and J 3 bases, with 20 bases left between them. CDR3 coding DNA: TGTGCCAGCAGCTCTGGGTCCGGGTCCCTCGGGACAGATACGCAGTATTTT. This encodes CASSSGSGSLGTDTQYF.

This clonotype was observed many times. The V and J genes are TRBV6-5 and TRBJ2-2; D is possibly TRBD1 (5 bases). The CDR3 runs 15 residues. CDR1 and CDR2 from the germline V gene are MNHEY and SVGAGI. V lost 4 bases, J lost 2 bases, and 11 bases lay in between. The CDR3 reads CASSLVGRNTGELFF. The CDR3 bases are TGTGCCAGCAGTTTGGTGGGGCGTAACACCGGGGAGCTGTTTTTT.

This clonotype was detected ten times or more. CDR3 sequence: CASRETGGAQETQYF. As DNA, the CDR3 is TGTGCCAGCAGAGAGACAGGGGGGGCCCAAGAGACCCAGTACTTC. This chain connects TRBV6-1 to TRBJ2-5, with TRBD1 matching 9 bases. V gave up 6 bases and J gave up 1 base; unmatched junction bases: 6. The CDR3 extends over 15 amino acids. Looked up from germline, CDR1 is MNHNS and CDR2 is SASEGT.

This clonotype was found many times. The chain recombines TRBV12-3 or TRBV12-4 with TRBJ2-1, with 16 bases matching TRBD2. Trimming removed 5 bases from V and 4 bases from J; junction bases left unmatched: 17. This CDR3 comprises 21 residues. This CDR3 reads CASSVRRGLAGGTTSYNEQFF. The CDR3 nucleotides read TGTGCCAGCAGTGTTAGGAGGGGACTAGCGGGGGGGACTACCAGTTACAATGAGCAGTTCTTC.

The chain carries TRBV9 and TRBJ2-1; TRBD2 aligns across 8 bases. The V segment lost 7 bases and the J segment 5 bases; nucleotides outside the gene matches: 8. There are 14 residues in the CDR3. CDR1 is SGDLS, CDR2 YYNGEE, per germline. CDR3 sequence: CASARLASHNEQFF. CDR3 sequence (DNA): TGTGCCAGCGCCCGACTAGCGAGCCACAATGAGCAGTTCTTC.

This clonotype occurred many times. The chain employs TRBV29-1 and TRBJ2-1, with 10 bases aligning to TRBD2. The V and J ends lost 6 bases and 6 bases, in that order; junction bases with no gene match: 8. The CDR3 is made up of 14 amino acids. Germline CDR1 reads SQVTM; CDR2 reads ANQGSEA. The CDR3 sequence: CSVASGSQFNEQFF. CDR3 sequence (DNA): TGCAGCGTGGCTAGCGGGAGCCAATTCAATGAGCAGTTCTTC.

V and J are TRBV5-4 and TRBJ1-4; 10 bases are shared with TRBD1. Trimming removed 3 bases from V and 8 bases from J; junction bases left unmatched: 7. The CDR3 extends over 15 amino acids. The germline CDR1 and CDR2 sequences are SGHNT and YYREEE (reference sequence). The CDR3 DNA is TGTGCCAGCAGCTGGGAGATGGGACAGGGGGAAAAACTGTTTTTT. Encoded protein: CASSWEMGQGEKLFF.

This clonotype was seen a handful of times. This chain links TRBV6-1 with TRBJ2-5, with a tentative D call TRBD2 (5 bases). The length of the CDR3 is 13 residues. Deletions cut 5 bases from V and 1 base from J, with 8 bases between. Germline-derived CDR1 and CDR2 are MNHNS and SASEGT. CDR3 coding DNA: TGTGCCAGCAGTATCGGGATCCAAGAGACCCAGTACTTC. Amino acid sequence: CASSIGIQETQYF.

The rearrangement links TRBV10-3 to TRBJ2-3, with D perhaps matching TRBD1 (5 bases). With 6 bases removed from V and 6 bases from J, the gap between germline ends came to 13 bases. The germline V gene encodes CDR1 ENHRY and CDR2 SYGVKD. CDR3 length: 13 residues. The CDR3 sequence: CAIRGRSQDTQYF. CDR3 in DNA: TGTGCCATCAGGGGGCGTTCTCAGGATACGCAGTATTTT.

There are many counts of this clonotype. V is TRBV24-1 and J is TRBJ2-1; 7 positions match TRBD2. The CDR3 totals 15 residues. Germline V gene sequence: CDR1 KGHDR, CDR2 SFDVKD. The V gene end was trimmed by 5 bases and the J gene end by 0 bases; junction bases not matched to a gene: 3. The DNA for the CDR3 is TGTGCCACCAGTGGGGGCGGGAGCTCCTACAATGAGCAGTTCTTC. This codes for CATSGGGSSYNEQFF.

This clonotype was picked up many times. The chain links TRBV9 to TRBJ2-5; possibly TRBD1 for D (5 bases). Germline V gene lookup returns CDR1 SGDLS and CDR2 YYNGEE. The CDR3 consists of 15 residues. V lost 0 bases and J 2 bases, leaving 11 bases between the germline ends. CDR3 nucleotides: TGTGCCAGCAGCGTAGAGAGCAGGGCACAAGAGACCCAGTACTTC. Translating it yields CASSVESRAQETQYF.